A single sample gave rise to the 24 T cell receptor beta chains below, sequenced in a study of blood T cell repertoires in COVID-19. The data were produced by immunoSEQ multiplex PCR, yet TCRdb's version contains in-frame clones alone and is incomplete. The sample has roughly 350,000 clones, around nine tenths seen once. Material: peripheral blood. The receptors stem from a woman aged 18-30 years who had recovered from COVID-19.

V is TRBV18 and J is TRBJ1-2; D gene uncertain. This CDR3 has 16 residues. V lost 3 bases to trimming and J lost 6 bases, with 20 bases between them. The germline V gene has CDR1 KGHSH and CDR2 LQKENI. In DNA, the CDR3 is TGTGCCAGCTCACCCCCTCGAGGTCTGTCGGGTGATGGCTACACCTTC. Translated, it gives CASSPPRGLSGDGYTF. Combining the CDR3 with reference TRBV18 and TRBJ1-2 gives the whole variable domain NAGVMQNPRHLVRRRGQEARLRCSPMKGHSHVYWYRQLPEEGLKFMVYLQKENIIDESGMPKERFSAEFPKEGPSILRIQQVVRGDSAAYFCASSPPRGLSGDGYTFGSGTRLTVV.

The genes are TRBV7-2 and TRBJ2-2; 10 positions agree with TRBD2. This CDR3 is 17 amino acids long. V was clipped by 1 base and J by 5 bases; unmatched bases: 7. The germline V gene has CDR1 SGHTA and CDR2 FQGNSA. As DNA, the CDR3 is TGTGCCAGCAGCTTAGAGTGGCTAGCGGGAGTTACCGGGGAGCTGTTTTTT. Translating it yields CASSLEWLAGVTGELFF. The full variable domain, rest sourced from reference TRBV7-2 and TRBJ2-2, is GAGVSQSPSNKVTEKGKDVELRCDPISGHTALYWYRQSLGQGLEFLIYFQGNSAPDKSGLPSDRFSAERTGGSVSTLTIQRTQQEDSAVYLCASSLEWLAGVTGELFFGEGSRLTVL.

The chain uses TRBV3-1 (or the pseudogene TRBV3-2) and TRBJ2-1, with D tentatively TRBD1 (5 bases). Germline lookup yields CDR1 LGHDT and CDR2 YNNKEL (reference sequence). CDR3 length equals 12 residues. Trimming pared 0 bases from V and 15 bases from J, leaving 12 bases between. The DNA of the CDR3 is TGTGCCAGCAGCCAAGAAACAGGCTCTCTGTTCTTC. This sequence encodes CASSQETGSLFF.

The chain joins TRBV6-5 to TRBJ2-1; 7 bases are shared with TRBD2. CDR1 is MNHEY, CDR2 SVGAGI, per germline. This CDR3 has 15 amino acids. V dropped 6 bases and J dropped 0; count of bases not matched to a gene: 5. This chain's CDR3 is CASRVRLASYNEQFF. CDR3 DNA: TGTGCCAGCAGAGTTAGACTAGCCTCCTACAATGAGCAGTTCTTC.

The chain links TRBV9 to TRBJ1-2; D is perhaps TRBD1 (5 bases). Germline V gives CDR1 SGDLS, CDR2 YYNGEE. The CDR3 totals 15 residues. The V gene lost 0 bases and the J gene lost 2 bases, with 11 bases spanning the gap. The CDR3 loop reads CASSVEAQGNYGYTF. Here the CDR3 DNA reads TGTGCCAGCAGCGTAGAAGCGCAGGGAAACTATGGCTACACCTTC.

The chain uses TRBV14 and TRBJ2-3; 7 nucleotides agree with TRBD2. Germline V lookup: CDR1 SGHDN, CDR2 FVKESK. The CDR3 is 17 residues long. J gave up 2 bases and V 0 bases, and 8 bases lay outside the gene matches. CDR3 sequence reads: CASSQELATRHTDTQYF. The CDR3 DNA is TGTGCCAGCAGCCAAGAACTAGCGACCAGACACACAGATACGCAGTATTTT.

The rearrangement links TRBV19 to TRBJ2-3; no definite D call. The V and J ends lost 0 bases and 8 bases respectively, with 9 bases between them. CDR1 and CDR2 (germline): LNHDA, SQIVND (reference sequence). CDR3 length: 13 amino acids. DNA of the CDR3: TGTGCCAGTAGTATAGATGCCCTGCGTACGCAGTATTTT. Its translation is CASSIDALRTQYF.

This chain links TRBV11-2 with TRBJ2-1; TRBD2 matches 7 bases. Trimming took 1 base from V and 4 from J; bases not matched to a gene: 4. Germline V gene lookup returns CDR1 SGHAT and CDR2 FQNNGV. This CDR3 comprises 15 residues. The CDR3: CASSLVTAGYNEQFF. The CDR3 DNA follows: TGTGCCAGCAGCTTAGTTACAGCGGGATACAATGAGCAGTTCTTC.

The V and J genes are TRBV3-1 (or the pseudogene TRBV3-2) and TRBJ1-2; 8 bases align to TRBD1. The CDR3 has 18 amino acids. V lost 1 base, J lost 4 bases, and 14 bases stayed unmatched. Germline V gives CDR1 LGHDT, CDR2 YNNKEL (reference sequence). The CDR3 region has the DNA TGTGCCAGCAGCCAAGCCCCGTCGGACAGGGTGTCCCTCTATGGCTACACCTTC. As protein: CASSQAPSDRVSLYGYTF.

The gene calls are TRBV5-5 and TRBJ2-6, with 10 bases that match TRBD2. After removal of 6 bases from V and 2 bases from J, the junction contained 5 bases not matched to a gene. Germline CDR1 is SGHKS and CDR2 is YYEKEE (reference sequence). The CDR3 consists of 16 residues. The CDR3 DNA sequence: TGTGCCAGCAACATAGCGGGAGGTCCTGGGGCCAACGTCCTGACTTTC. It translates to CASNIAGGPGANVLTF.

The chain combines TRBV10-3 with TRBJ2-1, with 11 bases identical to TRBD2. The V and J ends lost 7 bases and 8 bases, in that order; junction bases with no gene match: 16. The CDR3 covers 17 residues. Germline V gene data show CDR1 as ENHRY and CDR2 as SYGVKD. In DNA form, the CDR3 reads TGTGCCATCACCAAAGAGTCATACCTAGCGGGAGGAGATGAGCAGTTCTTC. It encodes CAITKESYLAGGDEQFF.

The chain employs TRBV24-1 and TRBJ2-1, with TRBD2 matching over 13 bases. This CDR3 has 18 amino acids. Germline V lookup: CDR1 KGHDR, CDR2 SFDVKD. Unmatched junction bases numbered 3, after V lost 2 bases and J lost 0 bases. The CDR3 bases are TGTGCCACCAGTGATTCGACTAGCGGGAGGCCCTCCTACAATGAGCAGTTCTTC. It codes for CATSDSTSGRPSYNEQFF.

J is TRBJ2-7 and V is TRBV7-2; maybe TRBD2 (5 bases). V was shortened by 6 bases and J by 5 bases, with 20 bases between the two germline ends. The CDR3 is 15 residues long. In germline, CDR1 is SGHTA, CDR2 FQGNSA. The CDR3 DNA sequence: TGTGCCAGCAGGGAAGGGCGGCGGGTGTCCAACGAGCAGTACGTC. Translating gives CASREGRRVSNEQYV.

The chain uses TRBV3-1 (or the pseudogene TRBV3-2) and TRBJ2-2; 7 bases are shared with TRBD1. Unmatched junction bases numbered 4, after V lost 2 bases and J lost 1 base. The CDR3 is 16 residues long. Germline loops: CDR1 LGHDT, CDR2 YNNKEL (reference sequence). The CDR3 DNA sequence: TGTGCCAGCAGCCAATCCGGGACAGTGAACACCGGGGAGCTGTTTTTT. Its translation: CASSQSGTVNTGELFF.

V is TRBV6-5 and J is TRBJ1-5, with D maybe TRBD1 (5 bases). V was cut by 5 bases and J by 2 bases, with 10 bases left in between. Germline V CDR1 and CDR2: MNHEY, SVGAGI. This CDR3 spans 14 amino acids. CDR3 coding DNA: TGTGCCAGCAGTAATGGGGCGGGCAATCAGCCCCAGCATTTT. Protein product: CASSNGAGNQPQHF.

The CDR3 DNA is TGTGCCAGCAGCTTAGTTCTCCAGGGGGATCATGGCTACACCTTC. Protein: CASSLVLQGDHGYTF. The chain employs TRBV7-2 and TRBJ1-2; TRBD1 matches 7 bases. This CDR3 has 15 amino acids. V shed 1 base and J 6 bases; nucleotides not matched to a gene: 8. From germline, CDR1 is SGHTA and CDR2 FQGNSA.

The chain recombines TRBV3-1 (or the pseudogene TRBV3-2) with TRBJ1-5, with D unclear. V was pared by 1 base and J by 7 bases, with 20 bases between. This CDR3 comprises 17 residues. Germline values: CDR1 LGHDT, CDR2 YNNKEL (reference sequence). CDR3 nucleotides: TGTGCCAGCAGCCAAGCTCTCAGCGTGCAGATTGGCCAGCCCCAGCATTTT. Translation gives CASSQALSVQIGQPQHF.

The chain links TRBV5-1 to TRBJ1-1; D remains ambiguous. Trimming removed 1 base from V and 8 bases from J, with 18 bases in between. Germline V gene sequence: CDR1 SGHRS, CDR2 YFSETQ. This CDR3 contains 15 residues. CDR3 in DNA: TGCGCCAGCAGCTTGATCGCCACGAGAGGGAGCGAAGCTTTCTTT. Translating gives CASSLIATRGSEAFF. Together with reference TRBV5-1 and TRBJ1-1, the CDR3 gives the full variable domain: KAGVTQTPRYLIKTRGQQVTLSCSPISGHRSVSWYQQTPGQGLQFLFEYFSETQRNKGNFPGRFSGRQFSNSRSEMNVSTLELGDSALYLCASSLIATRGSEAFFGQGTRLTVV.

The gene calls are TRBV7-8 and TRBJ2-1, with D maybe TRBD1 (5 bases). The CDR3 contains 17 residues. V lost 5 bases and J 9 bases, leaving 26 bases between the germline ends. Germline lookup yields CDR1 SGHVS and CDR2 FQNEAQ. The CDR3 DNA follows: TGTGCCAGCAGCGACTTCCTCACAGGTTCCTTCCTCACTGAGCAGTTCTTC. It is translated as CASSDFLTGSFLTEQFF. The full variable domain, in which reference TRBV7-8 and TRBJ2-1 provide the parts outside the CDR3, is GAGVSQSPRYKVAKRGQDVALRCDPISGHVSLFWYQQALGQGPEFLTYFQNEAQLDKSGLPSDRFFAERPEGSVSTLKIQRTQQEDSAVYLCASSDFLTGSFLTEQFFGPGTRLTVL.

The chain combines TRBV19 with TRBJ2-3; D uncertain. The CDR3 is 14 residues long. Germline V lookup: CDR1 LNHDA, CDR2 SQIVND (reference sequence). V lost 5 bases, J lost 3 bases, and 12 bases lay in between. CDR3 bases: TGTGCCAGTAGTGCAGGCAGGATAACAGATACGCAGTATTTT. It translates to CASSAGRITDTQYF.

This chain joins TRBV29-1 and TRBJ1-2; possibly TRBD1 for D (6 bases). Looked up from germline, CDR1 is SQVTM and CDR2 is ANQGSEA. V was trimmed by 7 bases and J by 2 bases, leaving 17 bases between them. This CDR3 has 14 residues. CDR3 loop: CSAGGPQENYGYTF. CDR3 DNA: TGCAGCGCCGGGGGGCCCCAGGAGAACTATGGCTACACCTTC.

This chain connects TRBV11-3 to TRBJ2-3, with D unclear. The germline CDR1 and CDR2 sequences are SGHNT and YENEEA. This CDR3 comprises 17 residues. V was trimmed by 2 bases and J by 2 bases, leaving 17 bases between them. The CDR3: CASSLTPWSAYTDTQYF. For the CDR3, the DNA is TGTGCCAGCAGCTTAACCCCATGGAGCGCTTACACAGATACGCAGTATTTT.

This clone showed up just once. The J gene is TRBJ2-1, the V gene TRBV15; D gene uncertain. Germline CDR1 reads LNHNV; CDR2 reads YYDKDF (reference sequence). V shed 1 base and J shed 4 bases, with 8 bases lying between them. The CDR3 is 14 residues long. CDR3 loop: CATSRGPGYNEQFF. As DNA, the CDR3 is TGTGCCACCAGCAGAGGCCCCGGTTACAATGAGCAGTTCTTC.

This chain uses TRBV28 with TRBJ1-5; 8 positions match TRBD1. From germline, CDR1 is MDHEN and CDR2 SYDVKM. The CDR3 is 16 amino acids. V shed 7 bases and J 7 bases; nucleotides not matched to a gene: 15. CDR3 nucleotides: TGTGCCAGCAAGACTGGACAGGGAAGGGGTTGGCAGCCCCAGCATTTT. It encodes CASKTGQGRGWQPQHF.